The 7 T cell receptor beta chains given below trace back to one sample, sequenced in a study of T cell responses to AZD1222 COVID-19 vaccine. Libraries were prepared by immunoSEQ multiplex PCR; TCRdb keeps only in-frame clonotypes and omits some of them. The table records about 150,000 clones, 85% to 95% of them present only once. This sample comprised peripheral blood, obtained 28 days after the second AZD1222 dose. The receptors here all came from an adult who received the AZD1222 COVID-19 vaccine.

The V call is TRBV19, the J call TRBJ1-1; D not resolved. CDR1 is LNHDA, CDR2 SQIVND, per germline (reference sequence). The germline V and J ends were trimmed by 3 bases and 7 bases, with 9 bases remaining between them. The CDR3 length is 12 residues. The CDR3 sequence is CASSIFGDEAFF. DNA of the CDR3: TGTGCCAGTAGTATTTTCGGGGATGAAGCTTTCTTT.

The rearrangement uses TRBV5-6 and TRBJ1-2; 7 bases line up with TRBD1. CDR1 is SGHDT and CDR2 is YYEEEE in the germline V gene. The CDR3 length is 15 residues. V lost 0 bases and J lost 8; bases outside the gene matches: 10. The CDR3 loop reads CASSLVDRAAEGYTF. The CDR3 nucleotides read TGTGCCAGCAGCTTGGTAGACAGGGCCGCGGAGGGCTACACCTTC.

The V gene is TRBV6-5, the J gene TRBJ1-2, with 8 bases identical to TRBD1. The germline CDR1 and CDR2 sequences are MNHEY and SVGAGI. The V segment lost 2 bases and the J segment 5 bases; nucleotides outside the gene matches: 10. This CDR3 comprises 16 residues. The CDR3 region is CASSYARDRTLYGYTF. CDR3 DNA: TGTGCCAGCAGTTACGCCCGGGACAGGACCCTATATGGCTACACCTTC.

The chain carries TRBV7-9 and TRBJ1-1; D not certain. The germline CDR1 and CDR2 sequences are SEHNR and FQNEAQ (reference sequence). The V end was cut by 0 bases, the J end by 1 base, with 9 bases between. This CDR3 is built from 15 residues. The CDR3 DNA sequence: TGTGCCAGCAGCTTAGCCGCAGGCCAGAACACTGAAGCTTTCTTT. It translates to CASSLAAGQNTEAFF.

The gene calls are TRBV20-1 and TRBJ1-1; D is unresolved. The V end lost 5 bases, the J end lost 5 bases, and 9 bases lay between the germline ends. Germline assignment: CDR1 DFQATT and CDR2 SNEGSKA (reference sequence). The CDR3 totals 11 residues. Here the CDR3 reads CSAGSPTEAFF. The CDR3 coding sequence is TGCAGTGCTGGATCTCCTACTGAAGCTTTCTTT.

This sequence joins TRBV9 and TRBJ2-3, with 8 bases matching TRBD2. CDR1 SGDLS and CDR2 YYNGEE come from the germline V gene. The V and J ends lost 5 bases and 5 bases, in that order; junction bases with no gene match: 13. The CDR3 loop spans 16 amino acids. CDR3: CASRKSGTSGGDTQYF. In DNA form, the CDR3 reads TGTGCCAGCAGGAAATCCGGGACTAGTGGAGGAGATACGCAGTATTTT. The whole variable domain, filled in from reference TRBV9 and TRBJ2-3, reads DSGVTQTPKHLITATGQRVTLRCSPRSGDLSVYWYQQSLDQGLQFLIQYYNGEERAKGNILERFSAQQFPDLHSELNLSSLELGDSALYFCASRKSGTSGGDTQYFGPGTRLTVL.

Of note for this clone: This CDR3 is also generated by other DNA sequences in the sample. The J gene is TRBJ1-1, the V gene TRBV5-1; D call uncertain. V was shortened by 4 bases and J by 2 bases, with 9 bases between the two germline ends. From germline, CDR1 is SGHRS and CDR2 YFSETQ. The CDR3 has 13 residues. The CDR3 nucleotides read TGCGCCAGCAGCCCGGACGGTAACACTGAAGCTTTCTTT. Protein: CASSPDGNTEAFF.